This T cell receptor beta chain was captured by sequencing in a study of T cell responses to AZD1222 COVID-19 vaccine. General study findings and limits: Repertoires were obtained solely post-peak T cell response.

Assay: immunoSEQ multiplex PCR; the TCRdb copy retains only in-frame clones and omits some. Altogether approximately 120,000 clones are present, over 90% being singletons, with the ten largest covering 0.9% to 0.95%. A remark on this clone: Antigen specificity is unknown.

Germline CDR1 and CDR2: SEHNR and FQNEAQ (reference sequence). This CDR3 contains 14 residues. V was shortened by 1 base and J by 4 bases, with 10 bases between the two germline ends. This clonotype was obtained from an adult in good health. The rearrangement joins TRBV7-9 to TRBJ1-1, with D unclear. The material sequenced was peripheral blood, taken on day 0 of AZD1222 vaccination. The CDR3 nucleotides read TGTGCCAGCAGCTTAGAAAATAGGGTCACTGAAGCTTTCTTT. This sequence encodes CASSLENRVTEAFF.